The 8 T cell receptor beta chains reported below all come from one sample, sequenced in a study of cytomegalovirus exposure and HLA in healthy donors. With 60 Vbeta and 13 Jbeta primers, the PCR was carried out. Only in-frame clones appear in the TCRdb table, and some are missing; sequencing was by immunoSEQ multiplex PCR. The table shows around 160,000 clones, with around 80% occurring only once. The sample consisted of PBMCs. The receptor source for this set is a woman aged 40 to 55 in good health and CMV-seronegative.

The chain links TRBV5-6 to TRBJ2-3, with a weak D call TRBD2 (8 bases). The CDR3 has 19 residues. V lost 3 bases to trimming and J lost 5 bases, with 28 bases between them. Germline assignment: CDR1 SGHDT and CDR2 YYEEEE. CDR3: CASSSLTSPGGLGLDTQYF. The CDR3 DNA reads TGTGCCAGCAGCTCCCTCACGTCCCCAGGGGGACTAGGATTAGATACGCAGTATTTT. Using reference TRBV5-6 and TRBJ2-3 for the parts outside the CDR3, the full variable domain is DAGVTQSPTHLIKTRGQQVTLRCSPKSGHDTVSWYQQALGQGPQFIFQYYEEEERQRGNFPDRFSGHQFPNYSSELNVNALLLGDSALYLCASSSLTSPGGLGLDTQYFGPGTRLTVL.

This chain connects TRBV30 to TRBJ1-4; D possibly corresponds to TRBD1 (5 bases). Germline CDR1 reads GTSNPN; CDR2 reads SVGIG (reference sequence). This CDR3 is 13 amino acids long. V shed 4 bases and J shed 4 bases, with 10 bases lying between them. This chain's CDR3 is CAWTPGLNEKLFF. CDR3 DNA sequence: TGTGCCTGGACCCCGGGACTTAATGAAAAACTGTTTTTT.

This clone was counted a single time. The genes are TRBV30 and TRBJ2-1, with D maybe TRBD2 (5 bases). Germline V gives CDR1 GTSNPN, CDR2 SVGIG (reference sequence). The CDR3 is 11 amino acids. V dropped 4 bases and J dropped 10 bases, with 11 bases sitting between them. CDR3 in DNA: TGTGCCTGGAAGAGTAGAGGGGAGCAGTTCTTC. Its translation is CAWKSRGEQFF.

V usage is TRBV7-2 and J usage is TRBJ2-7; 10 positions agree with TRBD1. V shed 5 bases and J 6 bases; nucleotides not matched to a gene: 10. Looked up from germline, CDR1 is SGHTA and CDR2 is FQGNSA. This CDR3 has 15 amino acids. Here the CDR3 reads CASSPLSGTGVEQYF. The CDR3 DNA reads TGTGCCAGCAGCCCCTTGTCGGGGACAGGGGTCGAGCAGTACTTC.

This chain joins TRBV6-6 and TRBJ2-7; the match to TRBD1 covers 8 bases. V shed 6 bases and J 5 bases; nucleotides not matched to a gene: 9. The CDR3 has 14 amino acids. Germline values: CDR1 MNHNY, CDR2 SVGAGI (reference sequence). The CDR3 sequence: CASRAGQGGDEQYF. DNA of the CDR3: TGTGCCAGCAGAGCCGGACAGGGCGGCGACGAGCAGTACTTC.

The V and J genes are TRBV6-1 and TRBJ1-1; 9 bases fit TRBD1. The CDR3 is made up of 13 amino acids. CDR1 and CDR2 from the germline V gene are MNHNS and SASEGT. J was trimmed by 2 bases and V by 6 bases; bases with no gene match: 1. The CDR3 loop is CASRDRGNTEAFF. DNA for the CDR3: TGTGCCAGCAGGGACAGGGGAAACACTGAAGCTTTCTTT.

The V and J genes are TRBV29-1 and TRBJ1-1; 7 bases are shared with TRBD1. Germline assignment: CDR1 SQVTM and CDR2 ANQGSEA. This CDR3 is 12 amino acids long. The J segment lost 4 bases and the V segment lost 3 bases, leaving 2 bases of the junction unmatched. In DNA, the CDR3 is TGCAGCGTTGATCCAGGGGGCACTGAAGCTTTCTTT. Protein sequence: CSVDPGGTEAFF.

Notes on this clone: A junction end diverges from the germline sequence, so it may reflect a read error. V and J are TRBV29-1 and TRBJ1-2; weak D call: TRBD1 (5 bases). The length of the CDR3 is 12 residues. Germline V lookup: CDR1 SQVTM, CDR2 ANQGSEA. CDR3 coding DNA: TGCAGCGTGGAAGACAGATTCTATGGCTACACCTTC. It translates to CSVEDRFYGYTF.